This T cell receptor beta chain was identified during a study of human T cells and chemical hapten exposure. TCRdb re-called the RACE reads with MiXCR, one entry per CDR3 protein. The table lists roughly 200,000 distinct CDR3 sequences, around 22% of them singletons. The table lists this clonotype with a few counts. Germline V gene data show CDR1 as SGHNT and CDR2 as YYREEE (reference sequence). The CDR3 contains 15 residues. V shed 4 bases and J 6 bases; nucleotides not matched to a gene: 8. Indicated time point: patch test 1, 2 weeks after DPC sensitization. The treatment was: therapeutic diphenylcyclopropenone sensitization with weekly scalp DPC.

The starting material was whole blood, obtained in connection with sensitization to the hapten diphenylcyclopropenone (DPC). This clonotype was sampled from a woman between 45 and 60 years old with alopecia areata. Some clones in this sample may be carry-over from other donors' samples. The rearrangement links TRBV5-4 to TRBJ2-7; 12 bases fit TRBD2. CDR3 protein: CASSPGLAGTGEQYF. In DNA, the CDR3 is TGTGCCAGCAGCCCCGGACTAGCGGGAACGGGCGAGCAGTACTTC.